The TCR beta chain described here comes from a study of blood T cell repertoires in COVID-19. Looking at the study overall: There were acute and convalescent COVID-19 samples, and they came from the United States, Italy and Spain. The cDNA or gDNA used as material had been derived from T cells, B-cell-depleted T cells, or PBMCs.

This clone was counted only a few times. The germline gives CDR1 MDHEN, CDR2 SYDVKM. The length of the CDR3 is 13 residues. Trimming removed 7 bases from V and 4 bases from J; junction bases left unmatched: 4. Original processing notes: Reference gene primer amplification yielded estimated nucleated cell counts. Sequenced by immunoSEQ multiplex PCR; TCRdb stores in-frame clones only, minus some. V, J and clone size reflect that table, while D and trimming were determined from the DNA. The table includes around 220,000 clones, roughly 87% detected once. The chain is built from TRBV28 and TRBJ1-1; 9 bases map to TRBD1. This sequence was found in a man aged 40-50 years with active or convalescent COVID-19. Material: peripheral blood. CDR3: CASTRDRVTEAFF. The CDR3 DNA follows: TGTGCCAGCACCCGGGACAGGGTCACTGAAGCTTTCTTT.